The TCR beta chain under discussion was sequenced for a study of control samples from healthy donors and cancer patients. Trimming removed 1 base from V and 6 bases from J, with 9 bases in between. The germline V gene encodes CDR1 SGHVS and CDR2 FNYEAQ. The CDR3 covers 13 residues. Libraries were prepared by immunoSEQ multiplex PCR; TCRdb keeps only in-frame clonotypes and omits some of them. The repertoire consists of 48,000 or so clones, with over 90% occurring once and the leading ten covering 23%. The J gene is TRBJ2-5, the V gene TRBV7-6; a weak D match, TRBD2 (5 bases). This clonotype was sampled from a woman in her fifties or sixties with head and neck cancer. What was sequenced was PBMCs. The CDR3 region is CASSLVGGQTQYF. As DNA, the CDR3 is TGTGCCAGCAGCTTAGTAGGCGGGCAGACCCAGTACTTC. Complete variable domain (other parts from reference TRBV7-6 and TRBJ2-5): GAGVSQSPRYKVTKRGQDVALRCDPISGHVSLYWYRQALGQGPEFLTYFNYEAQQDKSGLPNDRFSAERPEGSISTLTIQRTEQRDSAMYRCASSLVGGQTQYFGPGTRLLVL.